The 6 T cell receptor beta chains below were found in one sample sequenced in a study of CD8+ T cells in alopecia areata. RNA was extracted and reverse transcribed into cDNA as the sequencing template. The repertoire was sequenced with immunoSEQ multiplex PCR; TCRdb's copy has only in-frame clones and lacks some. Listed for the sample are 200,000 to 300,000 clones, none seen a single time. Separation of pooled cutaneous lymph node cells was by sorting with CD4, CD8alpha, NKG2D, NKG2ACE and other markers. The sequenced material came from CD4+ T cells sorted from a lymph node. These receptors were collected from a C3H/HeJ mouse with alopecia areata. The MHC haplotype recorded for the strain is H2-k.

This clone has only a few counts. Genes and germline come from the mouse. The CDR3 is cut off 4 residues early in the read; its end comes from the germline J gene. This chain connects TRBV4 to TRBJ2-2; 9 positions agree with TRBD2. V lost 8 bases to trimming and J lost 1 base; unmatched junction nucleotides: 2. The CDR3 totals 14 residues. Looked up from germline, CDR1 is LGHDT and CDR2 is YNNKQL (reference sequence). CDR3 DNA (partial): TGTGCCAGCGGGACTGGGAGAAACACCGGG. Translated: CASGTGRNTG. The CDR3 as a whole reads CASGTGRNTGQLYF.

This clone was seen more than once but under ten times. Gene names denote mouse genes. Coverage ceases 4 residues before the CDR3 finishes, and the germline J gene fills in the end. The rearrangement links TRBV13-1 to TRBJ2-3; 10 bases fit TRBD2. With V trimmed by 5 bases and J by 2 bases, 5 bases remained unmatched. This CDR3 contains 15 residues. Germline V gives CDR1 NSHNY, CDR2 SYGAGN. CDR3 sequence reads: CASSRLGGVAETLYF. The covered CDR3 bases are TGTGCCAGCAGCAGACTGGGGGGAGTTGCAGAA.

This clone was seen more than once but under ten times. The gene names given are mouse names. The read terminates 4 residues ahead of where the CDR3 ends, so the germline J gene completes it. This rearrangement joins TRBV1 to TRBJ2-3; weak D call: TRBD2 (6 bases). V was clipped by 4 bases and J by 3 bases, with 11 bases between them. CDR1 is NSQYPW, CDR2 LRSPGD, per germline (reference sequence). This CDR3 is 14 amino acids long. Partial CDR3 DNA: TGCACCTGCAGTGGGGGGGAATCCGCAGAA. Translating it yields CTCSGGESAE. The CDR3 as a whole reads CTCSGGESAETLYF.

Only a few counts were recorded for this clone. Gene names and germline refer to mouse. The CDR3 end falls 4 residues outside the read, so it is completed with the germline J gene. The same CDR3 arises from other DNA sequences in this sample as well. V is TRBV19 and J is TRBJ1-1; no clear D gene. The germline V gene has CDR1 FNHDT and CDR2 SITEND (reference sequence). Trimming shortened V by 5 bases and J by 0 bases, and 8 bases separated the two germline ends. The CDR3 totals 13 residues. The CDR3 bases that were read are TGTGCCAGCAGAACAGCTGCAAACACA. Its translation is CASRTAANT. In full, the CDR3 reads CASRTAANTEVFF. The variable domain in full, completed from reference TRBV19 and TRBJ1-1, reads GGIITQTPKFLIGQEGQKLTLKCQQNFNHDTMYWYRQDSGKGLRLIYYSITENDLQKGDLSEGYDASREKKSSFSLTVTSAQKNEMAVFLCASRTAANTEVFFGKGTRLTVV.

This clone has just a few counts. The gene names here belong to mouse. The sequence runs out 4 residues before the end of the CDR3; the remainder is reconstructed from the germline J gene. The J gene is TRBJ2-5, the V gene TRBV13-3, with 7 bases matching TRBD2. Germline CDR1 and CDR2: NNHDY and SYVADS. The CDR3 runs 13 residues. J was trimmed by 0 bases and V by 7 bases; bases with no gene match: 2. The CDR3 sequence: CASRLGNQDTQYF. The CDR3 DNA, read in part, is TGTGCCAGCCGACTGGGTAACCAAGAC.

This clone has more than one count but fewer than ten. Germline and genes: mouse. The sequence runs out 4 residues before the end of the CDR3; the remainder is reconstructed from the germline J gene. Other DNA sequences in this specimen translate into the identical CDR3. This chain uses TRBV1 with TRBJ2-2, with TRBD2 matching over 7 bases. This CDR3 has 15 residues. V was clipped by 0 bases and J by 6 bases; unmatched bases: 4. Germline values: CDR1 NSQYPW, CDR2 LRSPGD (reference sequence). Here the CDR3 reads CTCSADPGGPGQLYF. The CDR3 bases that were read are TGCACCTGCAGTGCAGATCCTGGGGGACCCGGG.